The rows below give T cell receptor beta chains drawn from one sample of a study of blood T cell repertoires in COVID-19. This table comes from immunoSEQ multiplex PCR, and its TCRdb copy is limited to in-frame clones, with some not included. Among 350,000 to 450,000 clones, roughly nine tenths were seen once, and the ten largest hold 1.2%. The sequencing sample was made of peripheral blood. The receptors were gathered from a man in his forties with acute or convalescent COVID-19. Both conserved end residues are part of each CDR3. A D gene is named only where the DNA matches it firmly. Clone size, where shown, is once, few, many, or a class for clones that have expanded.

clone size	V gene	J gene	D gene	CDR3 protein	CDR3 DNA
.	TRBV24-1	TRBJ1-2	TRBD1	CATYTVICCSRVVSTGVNNYGYTF	TGTGCCACCTATACAGTGATTTGTTGTTCTCGGGTGGTGTCGACAGGGGTAAATAACTATGGCTACACCTTC
.	TRBV24-1	TRBJ2-2	.	CATPEPGTGELFF	TGTGCCACCCCAGAACCGGGGACCGGGGAGCTGTTTTTT
.	TRBV11-1	TRBJ1-1	TRBD1	CASIDRETEAFF	TGTGCCAGCATTGACAGGGAAACTGAAGCTTTCTTT
.	TRBV10-3	TRBJ1-2	TRBD1	CAISGGTGARANYGYTF	TGTGCCATCAGTGGTGGGACAGGGGCCCGGGCAAACTATGGCTACACCTTC
.	TRBV18	TRBJ1-1	.	CASSPMRLNTEAFF	TGTGCCAGCTCACCAATGCGCCTGAACACTGAAGCTTTCTTT
.	TRBV4-2	TRBJ2-1	TRBD1	CASSPEDRGMSYVQFF	TGTGCCAGCAGCCCCGAAGACAGGGGGATGTCCTACGTGCAGTTCTTC
.	TRBV5-5	TRBJ1-2	.	CASSLQPGQGLYGYTF	TGTGCCAGCAGCTTGCAACCGGGACAAGGGCTCTATGGCTACACCTTC
.	TRBV28	TRBJ1-1	.	CASSFRRGGEAFF	TGTGCCAGCAGTTTTCGGCGGGGTGGTGAAGCTTTCTTT
.	TRBV29-1	TRBJ2-1	.	CSVEYPGISYNEQFF	TGCAGCGTTGAGTACCCGGGAATCTCCTACAATGAGCAGTTCTTC
.	TRBV27	TRBJ2-2	.	CASSPLVVAELFF	TGTGCCAGCAGTCCGTTGGTTGTGGCGGAGCTGTTTTTT
.	TRBV30	TRBJ1-3	TRBD1	CAWSRTGAGNTIYF	TGTGCCTGGAGTCGGACAGGGGCTGGAAACACCATATATTTT
.	TRBV5-6	TRBJ1-5	.	CASSLLGGQPQHF	TGTGCCAGCAGCTTGCTGGGGGGTCAGCCCCAGCATTTT
.	TRBV5-4	TRBJ1-1	TRBD1	CASSVRDRGREDTEAFF	TGTGCCAGCAGCGTCCGGGACAGGGGGCGCGAGGACACTGAAGCTTTCTTT
.	TRBV6-2/TRBV6-3	TRBJ1-2	.	CASSFRGEGPGDGYTF	TGTGCCAGCAGTTTTAGGGGTGAGGGCCCGGGGGATGGCTACACCTTC
.	TRBV7-9	TRBJ1-4	TRBD1	CASSQTDRGEEKLFF	TGTGCCAGCAGCCAAACGGACAGGGGTGAGGAAAAACTGTTTTTT
.	TRBV5-1	TRBJ2-7	TRBD2	CASSPLAGGSYEQYF	TGCGCCAGCAGCCCACTAGCGGGGGGATCCTACGAGCAGTACTTC
once	TRBV27	TRBJ2-2	TRBD1	CASSLRQGRSGELFF	TGTGCCAGCAGTCTACGACAGGGTCGGTCCGGGGAGCTGTTTTTT
.	TRBV7-9	TRBJ1-4	.	CASSLYFRADEKLFF	TGTGCCAGCAGCTTATATTTCAGGGCGGATGAAAAACTGTTTTTT
.	TRBV30	TRBJ2-7	.	CAWSVWGVRYEQYF	TGTGCCTGGAGTGTATGGGGGGTACGATACGAGCAGTACTTC
once	TRBV7-8	TRBJ2-5	.	CASSLNQVGETQYF	TGTGCCAGCAGCCTAAACCAGGTTGGAGAGACCCAGTACTTC
.	TRBV2	TRBJ2-3	.	CASSLTDTQYF	TGTGCCAGCAGTCTCACAGATACGCAGTATTTT
.	TRBV19	TRBJ2-7	TRBD2	CASSPGWGVAGPRGEQYF	TGTGCCAGTAGTCCCGGTTGGGGGGTAGCGGGCCCTCGGGGCGAGCAGTACTTC
.	TRBV28	TRBJ1-5	.	CASTQGSMYSNQPQHF	TGTGCCAGCACACAGGGCTCAATGTATAGCAATCAGCCCCAGCATTTT
.	TRBV20-1	TRBJ2-7	TRBD1	CSASPFTGGTYEQYF	TGCAGTGCTAGTCCCTTCACAGGGGGGACCTACGAGCAGTACTTC
once	TRBV19	TRBJ1-2	.	CASSIRNRFDYGYTF	TGTGCCAGTAGTATAAGGAACAGGTTTGACTATGGCTACACCTTC
.	TRBV28	TRBJ2-1	.	CASRPTSSYNEQFF	TGTGCCAGCAGGCCGACTAGCTCCTACAATGAGCAGTTCTTC
.	TRBV10-1	TRBJ2-3	.	CASSPRWGGTDTQYF	TGCGCCAGCTCCCCCAGGTGGGGGGGCACAGATACGCAGTATTTT
.	TRBV5-1	TRBJ2-3	TRBD2	CASSPSRLAGITDTQYF	TGCGCCAGCAGTCCCTCTCGACTAGCGGGAATCACAGATACGCAGTATTTT
.	TRBV5-4	TRBJ1-3	.	CASSLLAAGNTIYF	TGTGCCAGCAGCTTGTTGGCAGCTGGAAACACCATATATTTT
.	TRBV28	TRBJ1-3	.	CASGDWAGLGNTIYF	TGTGCCAGCGGAGATTGGGCGGGGCTTGGAAACACCATATATTTT
.	TRBV28	TRBJ1-4	.	CASSLPQRGLFF	TGTGCCAGCAGTTTACCCCAAAGGGGACTGTTTTTT
.	TRBV2	TRBJ1-2	.	CASSVGGYLDRPDGYTF	TGTGCCAGCAGTGTCGGGGGGTACCTCGACAGGCCTGATGGCTACACCTTC
.	TRBV3-1/TRBV3-2	TRBJ2-1	TRBD1	CASSPPGQVLDEQFF	TGTGCCAGCAGCCCTCCGGGACAGGTACTCGATGAGCAGTTCTTC